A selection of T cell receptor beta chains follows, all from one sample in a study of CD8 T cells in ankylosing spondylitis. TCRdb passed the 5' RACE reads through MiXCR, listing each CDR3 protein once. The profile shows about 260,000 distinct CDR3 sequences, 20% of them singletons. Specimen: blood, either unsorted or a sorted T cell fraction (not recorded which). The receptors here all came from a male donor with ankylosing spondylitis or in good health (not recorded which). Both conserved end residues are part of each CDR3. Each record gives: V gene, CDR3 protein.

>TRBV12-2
CASRLGDRESLNTEAFF
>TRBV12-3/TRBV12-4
CASSRTPGLVIQYF
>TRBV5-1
CASSLETSGRLNNEQFF
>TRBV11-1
CASSLSIGLAGEETQYF
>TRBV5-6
CASSSSGGFNEKLFF
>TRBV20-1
CSASPGANNSPLHF
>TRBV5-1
CASSTWTGDRETQYF
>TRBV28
CASSYHPAGGSYNEQFF
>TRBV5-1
CASRQGGAEAFF
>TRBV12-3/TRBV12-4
CASSPPGTGELFF
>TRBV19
CASSTGQTNQPQHF
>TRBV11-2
CASSGWGQTNTGELFF
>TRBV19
CASRFRDRGTGELFF
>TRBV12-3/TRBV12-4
CASSADRGSAGTQYF
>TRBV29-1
CSGGQGSYGYTF
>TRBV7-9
CASSLSGGHTGELFF
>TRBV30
CAYSRTSGPGELFF
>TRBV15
CATSRTTGINQPQHF
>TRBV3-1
CASRRTNEKLFF
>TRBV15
CATSRGTSRNGSTDTQYF
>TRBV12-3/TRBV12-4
CASRMTGGSFYGYTF
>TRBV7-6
CAVGWAGELFF
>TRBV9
CASSDEIGQPQHF
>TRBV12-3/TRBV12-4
CASTWQGVNTGELFF
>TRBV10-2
CASNGVGVSGTDTQYF